This section outlines one TCR beta chain sequence together with its context. Its antigen is unknown. This sample is part of a study of monozygotic twins with inflammatory bowel disease (dated by TCRdb to the late 2010s). Background for the entire study: The complete study included approximately 28 monozygotic twin pairs: 19 IBD-discordant Danish pairs and nine German pairs, of which four were IBD-concordant and five were IBD-discordant. Within discordant pairs, disease-associated traits were sought mainly by comparing IBD patients with their genetically identical healthy co-twins. Each individual had, on average, about 151 000 unique TCRalpha sequences and 181 000 unique TCRbeta sequences available for analysis.

Library construction relied on 5' RACE. For each TCR library, 3,000 to 4,000 ng of total RNA was used. For each sample, cDNA synthesis was carried out in eight separate reactions using SMARTScribe reverse transcriptase. During cDNA synthesis, template switching was used to introduce unique molecular identifiers that contained a 6-nucleotide sample barcode. Two nested PCRs of roughly 16 and 10 cycles amplified the TCRalpha and TCRbeta cDNA, and bead purification followed each PCR. Before amplification, the cDNA was both treated with uracil DNA-glycosylase and purified with the QIAquick PCR purification kit. The second PCR was the step at which Illumina TruSeq-compatible adapters and sample-specific barcodes were added. TapeStation and Qubit were used to check library quality and concentration, and about 5.2 ng of each library went into the pool. Sequencing of pooled libraries was carried out on an Illumina HiSeq2500 single-index Rapid Run using 2 x 100 bp reads and custom sequencing primers. Turning to the authors' computational methods: UMI-based consensus assembly with MiGEC version 1.2.6 was used to correct PCR and sequencing errors. MiXCR version 2.1.1 handled V(D)J alignment, clonotype assembly and CDR3 extraction. Normalisation of gene usage, clonotype sharing and MAIT/NKT TCR abundance was achieved by analysing the top 1000, 10 000 and 20 000 clonotypes per sample. Diversity was computed as the inverse Simpson index with the vegan R package after downsampling to 27 000 UMIs. Statistical testing used paired Mann-Whitney U tests on the discordant twin pairs and applied Benjamini-Hochberg correction for multiple testing. TCRdb reprocessed the reads and assigns one entry to each CDR3 protein sequence, leaving out DNA. TCRdb's processing, not the authors' own work, is the source of the V and J calls. The sample's table lists a count of about 440,000 distinct CDR3 sequences. Jointly, the top ten make up 2.4% of the sample.

Results the study describes overall, beyond this receptor: Different T cell subtypes could not be distinguished in the analysis. Concordant and discordant twins showed no difference in repertoire similarity, possibly because of limited statistical power. A decrease in TCRbeta repertoire diversity, as measured by inverse Simpson index, was observed in IBD patients compared with their healthy co-twins. The results gave no support for a single strong signal or clonotype linked to IBD. Compared with healthy twins, IBD patients had fewer clonotypes in common with other individuals, a difference most pronounced in patients showing signs of disease activity. Because patients were on differing immunosuppressive treatments, the repertoires may have picked up extra background noise and inter-individual variability.

From each donor, a 2.5 ml peripheral blood sample was drawn into PAXgene tubes and stored at -80 degrees C. Total RNA was isolated from whole blood with the PAXgene blood miRNA kit on an automated QIAcube, without T cell sorting. Peripheral blood from monozygotic twin pairs who were concordant or discordant for inflammatory bowel disease underwent deep TCRalpha and TCRbeta repertoire profiling using unique molecular barcoding. Smoking habits were recorded for all twin pairs, and each individual was classified as a current, former or never smoker. The germline V gene encodes CDR1 SGHRS and CDR2 YFSETQ. From the cysteine up to the phenylalanine, the CDR3 has a length of 15 residues. The record lacks a DNA sequence.

The sequence was obtained from a human donor with ulcerative colitis or Crohn's disease, or a healthy co-twin of an affected twin (not recorded which). The rearranged chain carries TRBV5-1 and TRBJ2-4; TCRdb proposes TRBD2, but this gene call is untestable without DNA. Sequencing input: blood. The CDR3 region: CASSLRTSGGNIQYF.